The clone carrying this TCR beta chain was observed a handful of times. What it binds is unknown. Libraries were prepared by immunoSEQ multiplex PCR; TCRdb keeps only in-frame clonotypes and omits some of them. The data contain roughly 67,000 clones, nearly 95% of them singletons. These data come from a study of OX40 agonist ivuxolimab in advanced cancers. As for the study in general: Ivuxolimab was delivered to patients intravenously every 2 weeks at doses spanning 0.01 to 10 mg/kg. Hepatocellular carcinoma, melanoma, renal cell or head and neck cancer occurred in dose-escalation patients. Having had anti-PD-1, anti-PD-L1 or anti-CTLA-4 therapy before was allowed, and roughly 38% had some. Whole-study findings and limits: At 0.1-3.0 mg/kg, partial responders had clonal expansion among the lowest observed.

V was shortened by 4 bases and J by 0 bases, with 14 bases between the two germline ends. This CDR3 is 16 amino acids long. Germline V gene sequence: CDR1 SGHNT, CDR2 YENEEA. The sample consisted of CD4+ or CD8+ T cells sorted from blood, taken in a trial of the OX40 agonist ivuxolimab. J is TRBJ2-3 and V is TRBV11-3; TRBD1 or TRBD2 may be the D gene (5 bases each). The receptor was derived from an adult with an advanced solid tumor such as melanoma, head and neck, liver or kidney cancer. The CDR3 DNA sequence: TGTGCCAGCAGCTCTCGGGACGGCTCTAGCACAGATACGCAGTATTTT. This codes for CASSSRDGSSTDTQYF.